The 6 T cell receptor beta chains reported below all come from one sample, sequenced in a study of T cell repertoires in cytomegalovirus infection. Each CDR3 protein is one row after TCRdb ran MiXCR on the reads. This table has a few hundred thousand distinct CDR3 sequences, 33% appearing once. No antigen is known for these receptors. The specimen was cultured PBMCs, collected from culture after CMV antigen stimulation. The receptors here all came from a human donor in good health (CMV status not recorded). Some clones in this sample may be carry-over from other donors' samples.

The J gene is TRBJ1-2, the V gene TRBV10-3; D possibly corresponds to TRBD1 (5 bases). This CDR3 is 14 amino acids long. Trimming cost V 10 bases and J 0 bases, with 15 bases left between them. Germline V gene data show CDR1 as ENHRY and CDR2 as SYGVKD. The DNA for the CDR3 is TGTGCCAGCAAAATCGACAGTTCTAACTATGGCTACACCTTC. It encodes CASKIDSSNYGYTF.

The rearrangement uses TRBV7-2 and TRBJ2-7; the match to TRBD2 covers 9 bases. Germline values: CDR1 SGHTA, CDR2 FQGNSA. The CDR3 spans 15 residues. Trimming removed 5 bases from V and 2 bases from J; junction bases left unmatched: 7. CDR3 in DNA: TGTGCCAGCAGCCCAGTGGGCGGGAGGGCCTACGAGCAGTACGTC. Protein: CASSPVGGRAYEQYV.

This clonotype appeared a few times. This rearrangement joins TRBV6-2 or TRBV6-3 to TRBJ1-5; 7 bases line up with TRBD1. Germline CDR1 and CDR2: MNHEY and SVGEGT. This CDR3 contains 17 residues. Losses at the gene ends were 5 bases for V and 2 bases for J; bases not matched to a gene: 12. The CDR3 sequence: CASSRIRQGVGNQPQHF. CDR3 DNA sequence: TGTGCCAGCAGTCGGATTCGACAGGGAGTAGGCAATCAGCCCCAGCATTTT.

This clonotype was seen only a few times. DNA for the CDR3: TGCGCCAGCAGATCGGGGACTAGCTTTACCGGGGAGCTGTTTTTT. Translating it yields CASRSGTSFTGELFF. V gene TRBV5-1 combines with J gene TRBJ2-2; 9 positions match TRBD2. CDR3 length equals 15 residues. The V and J ends lost 5 bases and 5 bases, in that order; junction bases with no gene match: 7. Germline CDR1 and CDR2: SGHRS and YFSETQ.

V usage is TRBV15 and J usage is TRBJ2-7; 7 bases agree with TRBD1. Germline assignment: CDR1 LNHNV and CDR2 YYDKDF (reference sequence). This CDR3 contains 16 residues. J gave up 3 bases and V 1 base, and 9 bases lay outside the gene matches. The CDR3 DNA reads TGTGCCACCAGCAGAGTTTACGGGACAGAACTCTACGAGCAGTACTTC. As protein: CATSRVYGTELYEQYF. Complete variable domain (other parts from reference TRBV15 and TRBJ2-7): DAMVIQNPRYQVTQFGKPVTLSCSQTLNHNVMYWYQQKSSQAPKLLFHYYDKDFNNEADTPDNFQSRRPNTSFCFLDIRSPGLGDTAMYLCATSRVYGTELYEQYFGPGTRLTVT.

The chain uses TRBV25-1 and TRBJ1-1; D is unresolved. Between the trimmed V and J ends, which lost 5 bases and 9 bases, there was a span of 13 bases. This CDR3 region has 12 residues. In germline, CDR1 is MGHDK, CDR2 SYGVNS. The CDR3 DNA follows: TGTGCCAGCAGTCGGCCGGGAGAGAAAGCTTTCTTT. It encodes CASSRPGEKAFF.